This T cell receptor (beta chain) was identified in a study of blood T cell repertoires in COVID-19. In the study overall: Donors in the United States, Italy and Spain gave samples during acute or convalescent COVID-19. T cells, B-cell-depleted T cells, or PBMCs provided the cDNA or gDNA that served as material.

This CDR3 is 16 amino acids long. With V trimmed by 0 bases and J by 5 bases, 8 bases remained unmatched. The germline CDR1 and CDR2 sequences are SGHTA and FQGNSA. Recovered status applied to Cohort 3 donors who had two consecutive negative PCRs. It also applied to those with clearance or with symptom resolution. In the original analysis: Scientists estimated how many nucleated cells there were by amplifying reference gene primers. The table came from immunoSEQ multiplex PCR; TCRdb's copy has only in-frame clones and leaves some out. D and trimming were read from the DNA, whereas the V and J calls and clone size are those reported in that table. The repertoire holds some 270,000 clones, with around 90% as singletons.

The receptor comes from a woman aged 40 to 50 who had recovered from COVID-19. The source material was PBMCs or T cells enriched from blood (not recorded which). This rearrangement joins TRBV7-2 to TRBJ2-7; 9 bases fit TRBD2. The CDR3 is CASSLAPRGGQDEQYF. The CDR3, as DNA: TGTGCCAGCAGCTTAGCTCCGCGGGGGGGCCAGGACGAGCAGTACTTC.